This T cell receptor (beta chain) was profiled in a study of blood T cell repertoires in COVID-19. For the study at large: Collection of acute and convalescent COVID-19 samples took place in the United States, Italy and Spain. T cells, B-cell-depleted T cells, or PBMCs supplied cDNA or gDNA.

This CDR3 has 14 amino acids. V shed 3 bases and J 1 base; nucleotides not matched to a gene: 0. CDR1 is MNHNS and CDR2 is SASEGT in the germline V gene. Clones were read by immunoSEQ multiplex PCR, and TCRdb kept only the in-frame ones, dropping some. The sample lists more than 300,000 clones; around 86% were seen once. The TCR comes from a woman between 50 and 59 years old who had recovered from COVID-19. This rearrangement joins TRBV6-1 to TRBJ2-7, with 10 bases identical to TRBD2. The sequencing sample was made of PBMCs or T cells enriched from blood (not recorded which). The CDR3, as DNA: TGTGCCAGCAGTGATAGCGGGGGGTCCTACGAGCAGTACTTC. Translating gives CASSDSGGSYEQYF.